These 5 T cell receptor beta chains share one sample of origin, sequenced in a study of regulatory T cells in long-lasting Graves disease. The authors built TCR beta libraries using iRepertoire HTBI primers and Arm-PCR of CDR3 regions. TCRdb fed the multiplex PCR reads into MiXCR, producing one record per CDR3 protein. The table lists a few hundred thousand distinct CDR3 sequences, roughly a quarter of them singletons. The time point: persistent/refractory GD, antithyroid drugs over 5 years with positive TRAb. With RNA extracted from PBMCs as input, the TCR library was made. The sequencing used peripheral blood mononuclear cells (PBMCs), collected when the disease was refractory, from a patient treated with antithyroid drugs. The receptor source for this set is a female donor with Graves disease.

This chain connects TRBV6-5 to TRBJ2-7; TRBD2 matches 7 bases. J gave up 3 bases and V 2 bases, and 7 bases lay outside the gene matches. Germline values: CDR1 MNHEY, CDR2 SVGAGI. The CDR3 has 15 residues. CDR3 bases: TGTGCCAGCAGTTACGTGGCTAGCGGCTACTACGAGCAGTACTTC. Translation: CASSYVASGYYEQYF.

In its sample, this clonotype was seen many times. The chain carries TRBV3-1 and TRBJ1-2; D gene ambiguous. V was trimmed by 2 bases and J by 5 bases, leaving 6 bases between them. Germline lookup yields CDR1 LGHDT and CDR2 YNNKEL (reference sequence). This CDR3 has 12 amino acids. The CDR3 DNA reads TGTGCCAGCAGCCAAACTGATTATGGCTACACCTTC. This translates into CASSQTDYGYTF. Variable domain in full (rest from reference TRBV3-1 and TRBJ1-2): DTAVSQTPKYLVTQMGNDKSIKCEQNLGHDTMYWYKQDSKKFLKIMFSYNNKELIINETVPNRFSPKSPDKAHLNLHINSLELGDSAVYFCASSQTDYGYTFGSGTRLTVV.

The chain joins TRBV19 to TRBJ1-1, with D unresolved. The CDR3 covers 15 residues. Germline CDR1 LNHDA, CDR2 SQIVND (reference sequence). Trimming stripped 7 bases from V and 1 base from J, with 16 bases between. The CDR3, as DNA: TGTGCCAGTACCCGGACCGCCTGGGGGAACACTGAAGCTTTCTTT. Translating gives CASTRTAWGNTEAFF.

The gene calls are TRBV5-1 and TRBJ2-5, with TRBD1 identical over 7 bases. The CDR3 spans 14 residues. Trimming at V came to 1 base and at J to 5 bases, leaving 5 bases not matched to a gene. Germline assignment: CDR1 SGHRS and CDR2 YFSETQ. CDR3 coding DNA: TGCGCCAGCAGCTTGTCCGGGGACAGCGAGACCCAGTACTTC. This codes for CASSLSGDSETQYF.

This clonotype was picked up many times. The J gene is TRBJ2-7, the V gene TRBV28, with 7 bases lining up with TRBD1. Germline V gene sequence: CDR1 MDHEN, CDR2 SYDVKM. The trim removed 10 bases at V and 4 bases at J, leaving 10 bases unmatched. The CDR3 sequence is 13 residues long. CDR3 coding DNA: TGTGCCACCTCCGAGGGGGCGCCTTACGAGCAGTACTTC. Its translation: CATSEGAPYEQYF.